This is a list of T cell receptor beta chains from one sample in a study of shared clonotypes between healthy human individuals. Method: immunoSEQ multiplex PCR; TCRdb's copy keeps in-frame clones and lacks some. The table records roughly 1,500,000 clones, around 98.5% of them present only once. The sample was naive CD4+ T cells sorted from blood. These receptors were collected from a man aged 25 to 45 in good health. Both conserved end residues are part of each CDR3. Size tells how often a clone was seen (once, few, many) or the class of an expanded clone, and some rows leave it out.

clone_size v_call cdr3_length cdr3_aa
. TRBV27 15 CASSYAPGVSETQYF
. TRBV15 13 CATSRQEGEKLFF
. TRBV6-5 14 CASRPGQGRYEQYF
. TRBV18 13 CASSPGVGEKLFF
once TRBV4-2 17 CASSHALAGGSYNEQFF
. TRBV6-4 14 CASRVRAPGNTIYF
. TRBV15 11 CATRLGYEQFF
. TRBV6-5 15 CASKIGLDGSYEQYF
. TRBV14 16 CASSPLLAGGSNEQFF
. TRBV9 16 CASSVAMAGAYNEQFF
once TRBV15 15 CATSINGREYNEQFF
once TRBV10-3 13 CAISTGSGETQYF
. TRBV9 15 CASSVGGRWNEKLFF
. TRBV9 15 CASSVDPGVNQPQHF
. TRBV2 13 CASIVELGSPLHF
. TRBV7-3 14 CASSLTSFSNEQFF
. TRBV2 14 CASSEGNSNQPQHF
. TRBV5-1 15 CASSDASGANTEAFF
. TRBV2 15 CASSSSWGLDNEQFF
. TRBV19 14 CASSRGTGDQPQHF
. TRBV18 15 CASSPNSLRTGELFF
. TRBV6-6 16 CASSYSTDRAAGELFF
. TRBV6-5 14 CASSLAGIYNEQFF
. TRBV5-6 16 CASSLINGRSVGELFF
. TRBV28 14 CASRRSGASYEQYF
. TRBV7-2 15 CASSLGGFGNQPQHF
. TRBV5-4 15 CASSPDGGPNTEAFF
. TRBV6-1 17 CASSEMWAVPLNTEAFF
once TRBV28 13 CASNTGRNYGYTF
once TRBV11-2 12 CASNRGEGEQYF
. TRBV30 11 CAWSILGEQYF
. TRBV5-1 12 CASSSQTYEQYF
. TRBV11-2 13 CASSLSWGETQYF
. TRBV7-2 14 CASSHRSSYNEQFF
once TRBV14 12 CASSHPAYGYTF
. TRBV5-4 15 CASSLVGGRSTEAFF
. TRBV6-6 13 CASSNVVGYGYTF
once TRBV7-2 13 CASSLLGGFEQFF
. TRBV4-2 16 CASSKTRTGANEKLFF
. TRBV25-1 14 CASSEGGQIYGYTF
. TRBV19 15 CASSIGRTSGNAQFF
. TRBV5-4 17 CASSPTSGRALTGELFF
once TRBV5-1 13 CASSLSGRASQYF
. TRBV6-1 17 CASSEALFGRGAEKLFF
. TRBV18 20 CASSPLPWNFGTSRTDTQYF
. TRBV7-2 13 CASSPRSAYEQYF
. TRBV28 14 CASSLPTTRLGYTF
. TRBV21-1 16 CASSKAADSLYNEQFF
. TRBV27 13 CASSPLGGRGYTF
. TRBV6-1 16 CASSGDKGGGNQPQHF